The 15 T cell receptor beta chains below were found in one sample sequenced in a study of blood T cell repertoires in COVID-19. Only in-frame clones appear in the TCRdb table, and some are missing; sequencing was by immunoSEQ multiplex PCR. The sample shows about 160,000 clones, approximately 81% of them seen only once. The sample comprised PBMCs or T cells enriched from blood (not recorded which). These receptor sequences come from a woman aged 50 to 60 who had recovered from COVID-19.

The chain recombines TRBV28 with TRBJ2-1; 10 nucleotides align to TRBD2. CDR3 size: 15 residues. In germline, CDR1 is MDHEN, CDR2 SYDVKM. Unmatched junction bases numbered 9, after V lost 7 bases and J lost 6 bases. The CDR3 region is CASTAGGLTSNEQFF. In DNA, the CDR3 is TGTGCCAGCACAGCGGGGGGGCTGACTAGCAATGAGCAGTTCTTC.

The rearrangement links TRBV18 to TRBJ2-2; 9 positions match TRBD2. V lost 3 bases, J lost 0 bases, and 8 bases stayed unmatched. The CDR3 loop spans 18 amino acids. CDR1 and CDR2 (germline): KGHSH, LQKENI. This CDR3 is CASSPRASGDANTGELFF. The CDR3 region has the DNA TGTGCCAGCTCACCCCGGGCTAGCGGGGACGCGAACACCGGGGAGCTGTTTTTT.

This sequence joins TRBV2 and TRBJ2-1, with 13 bases fitting TRBD2. The CDR3 is 15 amino acids. V dropped 4 bases and J dropped 6; count of bases not matched to a gene: 3. CDR1 SNHLY and CDR2 FYNNEI come from the germline V gene. CDR3 region: CASSVRTSGGNEQFF. For the CDR3, the DNA is TGTGCCAGCAGTGTACGGACTAGCGGGGGCAATGAGCAGTTCTTC.

The J gene is TRBJ2-7, the V gene TRBV28, with 8 bases matching TRBD1. The germline CDR1 and CDR2 sequences are MDHEN and SYDVKM. V was pared by 3 bases and J by 2 bases, with 3 bases of the junction left unmatched. The CDR3 totals 14 residues. The CDR3: CASSFPDRAYEQYF. DNA of the CDR3: TGTGCCAGCAGTTTCCCGGACAGGGCCTACGAGCAGTACTTC.

This clone was seen just once. The V call is TRBV7-2, the J call TRBJ2-2; perhaps TRBD2 as D (6 bases). The CDR3 totals 15 residues. Germline values: CDR1 SGHTA, CDR2 FQGNSA. Trimming shortened V by 7 bases and J by 4 bases, and 16 bases separated the two germline ends. The DNA of the CDR3 is TGTGCCAGCACCCGGGGCGGGAAGACCACCGGGGAGCTGTTTTTT. As protein: CASTRGGKTTGELFF.

The genes are TRBV28 and TRBJ1-1, with 7 bases fitting TRBD1. Germline-derived CDR1 and CDR2 are MDHEN and SYDVKM. V shed 6 bases and J 4 bases; nucleotides not matched to a gene: 14. The CDR3 runs 16 residues. CDR3 sequence: CASSSGAGGGGTEAFF. Written as DNA, the CDR3 is TGTGCCAGCAGCTCAGGGGCAGGGGGTGGGGGCACTGAAGCTTTCTTT. The variable domain in full, with the rest retrieved from reference TRBV28 and TRBJ1-1, is DVKVTQSSRYLVKRTGEKVFLECVQDMDHENMFWYRQDPGLGLRLIYFSYDVKMKEKGDIPEGYSVSREKKERFSLILESASTNQTSMYLCASSSGAGGGGTEAFFGQGTRLTVV.

This chain connects TRBV12-3 or TRBV12-4 to TRBJ2-5, with TRBD1 matching 10 bases. There are 13 residues in the CDR3. V trimming: 5 bases; J trimming: 5 bases; junction bases outside the gene matches: 2. Here the CDR3 reads CASSRTGGETQYF. The CDR3 DNA sequence: TGTGCCAGCAGTCGGACAGGGGGGGAGACCCAGTACTTC.

This clone was observed a single time. The chain links TRBV7-9 to TRBJ2-1; a weak D match, TRBD2 (5 bases). This CDR3 has 14 residues. V gave up 1 base and J gave up 12 bases, with 16 bases separating them. The germline gives CDR1 SEHNR, CDR2 FQNEAQ (reference sequence). CDR3 sequence: CASSLEISEGWQFF. DNA for the CDR3: TGTGCCAGCAGCTTAGAAATTAGCGAGGGATGGCAGTTCTTC. The whole variable domain, remainder taken from reference TRBV7-9 and TRBJ2-1, is DTGVSQNPRHKITKRGQNVTFRCDPISEHNRLYWYRQTLGQGPEFLTYFQNEAQLEKSRLLSDRFSAERPKGSFSTLEIQRTEQGDSAMYLCASSLEISEGWQFFGPGTRLTVL.

The chain recombines TRBV19 with TRBJ2-1, with D maybe TRBD2 (5 bases). The CDR3 runs to 15 residues. V lost 10 bases and J 4 bases, leaving 20 bases between the germline ends. CDR1 and CDR2 (germline): LNHDA, SQIVND (reference sequence). The CDR3 DNA reads TGTGCCACCACCCCCCGAGGGTTGGGATACAATGAGCAGTTCTTC. This gives the protein CATTPRGLGYNEQFF.

The chain is built from TRBV11-3 and TRBJ2-1; the match to TRBD1 covers 7 bases. In germline, CDR1 is SGHNT, CDR2 YENEEA. V lost 5 bases and J lost 4; bases outside the gene matches: 5. The CDR3 has 14 residues. Here the CDR3 DNA reads TGTGCCAGCAGCGCGAGACAGGGTTACAATGAGCAGTTCTTC. It is translated as CASSARQGYNEQFF.

The J gene is TRBJ1-2, the V gene TRBV9; tentative D call: TRBD1 (5 bases). This CDR3 has 11 amino acids. V was clipped by 4 bases and J by 4 bases, with 5 bases between them. CDR1 is SGDLS, CDR2 YYNGEE, per germline. Here the CDR3 DNA reads TGTGCCAGCAGCCAGGGCTATGGCTACACCTTC. As protein: CASSQGYGYTF.

V gene TRBV19 combines with J gene TRBJ1-5, with no clear D. Germline loops: CDR1 LNHDA, CDR2 SQIVND (reference sequence). The CDR3 runs 15 residues. V was pared by 3 bases and J by 3 bases, with 12 bases between. CDR3 bases: TGTGCCAGTAGTATCTTCGGTATTGTCAATCAGCCCCAGCATTTT. Protein sequence: CASSIFGIVNQPQHF.

The chain employs TRBV3-1 (or the pseudogene TRBV3-2) and TRBJ1-5; no reliable D call. V shed 0 bases and J shed 4 bases, with 10 bases lying between them. The CDR3 has 15 amino acids. Germline V gene data show CDR1 as LGHDT and CDR2 as YNNKEL (reference sequence). DNA for the CDR3: TGTGCCAGCAGCCAAGATGCAGCGGGGAATCAGCCCCAGCATTTT. Encoded protein: CASSQDAAGNQPQHF.

The chain combines TRBV29-1 with TRBJ1-4, with D hard to call. From germline, CDR1 is SQVTM and CDR2 ANQGSEA. Trimming removed 6 bases at V and 0 bases at J, with 8 bases between. The CDR3 covers 13 residues. DNA for the CDR3: TGCAGCGTGCGTCTTCCAACTAATGAAAAACTGTTTTTT. This translates into CSVRLPTNEKLFF.

The chain combines TRBV19 with TRBJ1-2; D unresolved. CDR1 and CDR2 from the germline V gene are LNHDA and SQIVND (reference sequence). The germline V and J ends were trimmed by 7 bases and 2 bases, with 14 bases remaining between them. The CDR3 totals 14 residues. CDR3: CASTLAGGNYGYTF. The CDR3 DNA follows: TGTGCCAGTACCCTAGCTGGAGGGAACTATGGCTACACCTTC.